The clone carrying this T cell receptor beta chain was seen at least ten times. The sample originates from a study of T cells in Graves' hyperthyroidism and ophthalmopathy. Overall study context: Peripheral blood was secured at the point of initial diagnosis, before any treatment.

Amplified regions were TCR beta CDR3 sequences from RNA transcripts. The primer set for the first-round RT-PCR of the TCR CDR3 was HTBI. TCRdb analysed the multiplex PCR reads with MiXCR anew, one entry per CDR3 protein. The table records around 610,000 distinct CDR3 sequences, roughly 15% of them present only once. Germline V gene sequence: CDR1 DFQATT, CDR2 SNEGSKA (reference sequence). The CDR3 is made up of 16 amino acids. Trimming cost V 0 bases and J 0 bases; bases outside gene matches: 8. The gene calls are TRBV20-1 and TRBJ2-7, with 7 bases identical to TRBD1. The sample consisted of blood. This receptor was identified in a middle-aged woman with Graves' ophthalmopathy. CDR3 amino acids: CSARDSGTVPSYEQYF. The CDR3 DNA is TGCAGTGCTAGAGATAGTGGGACAGTTCCCTCCTACGAGCAGTACTTC.